What follows are 4 T cell receptor beta chains derived from one specimen sequenced in a study of cytomegalovirus exposure and HLA in healthy donors. In the PCR, 60 Vbeta and 13 Jbeta primers were used. TCRdb keeps only in-frame clones here, not all; method: immunoSEQ multiplex PCR. The sample yields about 98,000 clones, roughly 81% seen once. Sequenced input: PBMCs. The receptors originated from a man aged 40-49 years in good health and CMV-seronegative.

The genes are TRBV5-4 and TRBJ2-5; D is unresolved. V was clipped by 4 bases and J by 1 base, with 5 bases between them. The V gene's germline CDR1 is SGHNT and CDR2 YYREEE (reference sequence). The CDR3 spans 12 residues. CDR3 region: CASSRFQETQYF. CDR3 nucleotides: TGTGCCAGCAGCCGGTTCCAAGAGACCCAGTACTTC.

The chain carries TRBV30 and TRBJ1-2; D is possibly TRBD1 (5 bases). Germline V gene lookup returns CDR1 GTSNPN and CDR2 SVGIG (reference sequence). The CDR3 totals 11 residues. The V end lost 2 bases, the J end lost 7 bases, and 8 bases lay between the germline ends. The CDR3 loop is CAWSSGGGYTF. In nucleotides, the CDR3 is TGTGCCTGGAGTTCGGGGGGTGGCTACACCTTC.

The V gene is TRBV19, the J gene TRBJ1-5, with 7 bases fitting TRBD1. Germline V gene sequence: CDR1 LNHDA, CDR2 SQIVND (reference sequence). CDR3 size: 17 residues. V trimming: 5 bases; J trimming: 6 bases; junction bases outside the gene matches: 16. This CDR3 reads CASSAHRGADVRQPQHF. The CDR3 DNA follows: TGTGCCAGTAGTGCACACAGGGGCGCGGACGTTCGTCAGCCCCAGCATTTT.

The gene calls are TRBV10-2 and TRBJ2-5; 7 bases are shared with TRBD1. CDR3 size: 15 residues. The J segment lost 5 bases and the V segment lost 3 bases, leaving 9 bases of the junction unmatched. Germline V gene lookup returns CDR1 WSHSY and CDR2 SAAADI. The CDR3 region has the DNA TGCGCCAGCAGTGATCCGGGACAGTTCGGTGAGACCCAGTACTTC. Translating gives CASSDPGQFGETQYF.